This T cell receptor beta chain appears in the sequencing data of a study of T cells after yellow fever vaccination. Study information: Libraries from low-cell-number fractions were prepared with the SMART-Seq v4 Ultra Low Input RNA kit. Overall study results and limits: Post-booster repertoires again held most primary-vaccination clones (around 95% CD4, 80% to 90% CD8). Only a small proportion of the clonotypes turned up in both the CD4 and the CD8 compartments, likely arising from convergent recombination.

A process of 5'RACE template switching, which added a universal primer site and UMIs, was used to make TCR cDNA. TCRdb passed the 5' RACE reads through MiXCR, listing each CDR3 protein once. The profile covers around 310,000 distinct CDR3 sequences, with 4% appearing a single time and 24% taken by the ten largest. CDR1 MGHRA and CDR2 YSYEKL come from the germline V gene. This CDR3 region has 15 residues. V lost 1 base, J lost 6 bases, and 13 bases lay in between. This clonotype was counted at least ten times. The antigen remains unidentified. The chain employs TRBV4-1 and TRBJ2-4; D is perhaps TRBD2 (6 bases). This TCR came from a man between 18 and 29 years old who received the YFV17D yellow fever vaccine. The input for sequencing was PBMCs, taken 5 days after the yellow fever booster vaccination. The CDR3 loop reads CASSQVYGGINIQYF. Written as DNA, the CDR3 is TGCGCCAGCAGCCAAGTCTACGGCGGGATAAACATTCAGTACTTC.